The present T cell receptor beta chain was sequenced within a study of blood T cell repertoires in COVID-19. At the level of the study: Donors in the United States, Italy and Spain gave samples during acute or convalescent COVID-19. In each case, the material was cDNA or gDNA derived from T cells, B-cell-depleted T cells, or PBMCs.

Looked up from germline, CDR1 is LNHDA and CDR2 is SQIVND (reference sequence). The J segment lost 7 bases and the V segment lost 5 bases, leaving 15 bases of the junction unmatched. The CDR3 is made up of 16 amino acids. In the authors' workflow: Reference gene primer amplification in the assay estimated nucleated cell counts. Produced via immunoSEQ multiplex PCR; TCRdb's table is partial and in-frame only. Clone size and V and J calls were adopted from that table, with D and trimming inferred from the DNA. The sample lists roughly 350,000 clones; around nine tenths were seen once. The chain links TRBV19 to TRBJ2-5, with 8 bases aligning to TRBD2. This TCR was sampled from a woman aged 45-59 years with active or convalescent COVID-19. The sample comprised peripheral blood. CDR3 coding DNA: TGTGCCAGTAGTCCGTCGACTAGCGTTAAGGGTGGGACCCAGTACTTC. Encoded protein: CASSPSTSVKGGTQYF.